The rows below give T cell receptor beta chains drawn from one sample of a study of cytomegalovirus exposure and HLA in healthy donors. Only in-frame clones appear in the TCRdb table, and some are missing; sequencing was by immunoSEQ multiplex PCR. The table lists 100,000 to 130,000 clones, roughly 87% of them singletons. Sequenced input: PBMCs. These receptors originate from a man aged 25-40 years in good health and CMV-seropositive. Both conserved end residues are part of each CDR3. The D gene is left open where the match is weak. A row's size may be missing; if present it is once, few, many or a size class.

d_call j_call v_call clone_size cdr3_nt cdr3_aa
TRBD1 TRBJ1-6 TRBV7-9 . TGTGCCAGCAGCGTTTCACAGGGGGCATCCTATAATTCACCCCTCCACTTT CASSVSQGASYNSPLHF
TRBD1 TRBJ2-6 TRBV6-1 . TGTGCCAGCAGTGAAGGGACAGGGGGTTCTGGGGCCAACGTCCTGACTTTC CASSEGTGGSGANVLTF
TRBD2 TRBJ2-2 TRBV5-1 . TGCGCCAGCACCGGAGCGGGGTTGAACACCGGGGAGCCGTTTTTT CASTGAGLNTGEPFF
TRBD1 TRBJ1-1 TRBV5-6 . TGTGCCAGCAGCTTACAGGGGGCGAACACTGAAGCTTTCTTT CASSLQGANTEAFF
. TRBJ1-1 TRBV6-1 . TGTGCCAGCAGCGAAACGCGGAGCACTGAAGCTTTCTTT CASSETRSTEAFF
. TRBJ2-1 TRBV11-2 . TGTGCCAGCAGCTTAGGGAGGGAGCAGTTCTTC CASSLGREQFF
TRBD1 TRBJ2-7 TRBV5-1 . TGCGCCAGCACTGGGAGGACAGGGGGCCTCCGAGAGCAGTACTTC CASTGRTGGLREQYF
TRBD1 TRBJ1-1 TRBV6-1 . TGTGCCAGCAGTGAAGGGCAACAGGGGGCAAGGAACACTGAAGCTTTCTTT CASSEGQQGARNTEAFF
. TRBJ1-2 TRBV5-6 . TGTGCCAGCAGCTTGGTGGGGGGTGGCTACACCTTC CASSLVGGGYTF
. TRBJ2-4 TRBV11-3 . TGTGCCAGCAGCTTAATTGGGGCATCCAAAAACAGTCAGTACTTC CASSLIGASKNSQYF
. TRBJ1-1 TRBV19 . TGTGCCAGTAGTGCTCCCCTACCGGGGACTGAAGCTTTCTTT CASSAPLPGTEAFF
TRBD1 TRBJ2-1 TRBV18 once TGTGCCAGCTCACCACTACAGGGGGGTGGTGAGCAGTTCTTC CASSPLQGGGEQFF
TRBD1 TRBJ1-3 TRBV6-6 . TGTGCCAGCAGTTACCACCTGGGACAGGAACTTCCTTTATATTTT CASSYHLGQELPLYF
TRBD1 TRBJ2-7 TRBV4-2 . TGTGCCAGCAGCCAAGCCCTTCGGACAGGGGTCCACGAGCAGTACTTC CASSQALRTGVHEQYF
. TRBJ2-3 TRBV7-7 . TGTGCCAGCAGTCATAAGGGGGACGGTACGCAGTATTTT CASSHKGDGTQYF
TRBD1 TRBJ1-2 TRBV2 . TGTGCCAGCAGTTGGGACAGAGGATATGGCTACACCTTC CASSWDRGYGYTF